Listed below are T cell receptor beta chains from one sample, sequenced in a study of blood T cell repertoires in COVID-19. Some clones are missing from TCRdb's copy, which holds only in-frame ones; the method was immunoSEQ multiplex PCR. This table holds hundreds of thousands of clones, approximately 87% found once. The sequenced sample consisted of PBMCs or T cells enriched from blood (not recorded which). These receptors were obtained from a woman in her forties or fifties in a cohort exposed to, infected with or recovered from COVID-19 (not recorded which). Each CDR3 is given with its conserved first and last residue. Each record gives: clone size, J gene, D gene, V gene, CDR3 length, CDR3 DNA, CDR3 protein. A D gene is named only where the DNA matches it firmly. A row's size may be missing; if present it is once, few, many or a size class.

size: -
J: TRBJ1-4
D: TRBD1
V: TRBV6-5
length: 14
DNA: TGTGCCAGCAGCCACCGGACAGGGGATGAAAAACTGTTTTTT
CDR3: CASSHRTGDEKLFF

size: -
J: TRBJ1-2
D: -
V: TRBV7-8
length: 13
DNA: TGTGCCAGCAGCCGGGCGGCGGCCCAGGGCTACACCTTC
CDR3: CASSRAAAQGYTF

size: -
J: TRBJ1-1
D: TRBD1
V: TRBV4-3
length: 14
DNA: TGCGCCAGCAGCCACGGGACAGTCTACACTGAAGCTTTCTTT
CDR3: CASSHGTVYTEAFF

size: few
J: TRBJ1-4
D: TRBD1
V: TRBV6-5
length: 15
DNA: TGTGCCAGTATCGACCTCGACAGGGGTTATGAAAAACTGTTTTTT
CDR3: CASIDLDRGYEKLFF

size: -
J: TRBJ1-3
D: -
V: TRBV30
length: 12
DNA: TGTGCCTGGAGTCTTAGTGGAAACACCATATATTTT
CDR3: CAWSLSGNTIYF

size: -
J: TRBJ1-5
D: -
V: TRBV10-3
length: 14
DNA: TGTGCCATCAGTGAGTCCGACTCTACTCAGCCCCAGCATTTT
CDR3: CAISESDSTQPQHF

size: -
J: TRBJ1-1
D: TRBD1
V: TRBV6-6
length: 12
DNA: TGTGCCAGTACAGGGGTTAATAATGAAGCTTTCTTT
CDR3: CASTGVNNEAFF

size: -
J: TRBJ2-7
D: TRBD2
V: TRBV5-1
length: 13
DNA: TGCGCCAGCAGCACCGGGGGGTCGGTTGAGCAGTACTTC
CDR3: CASSTGGSVEQYF

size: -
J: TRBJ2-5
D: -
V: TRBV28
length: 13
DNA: TGTGCCAGCAGTTCCCCCCTCCTAGAGACCCAGTACTTC
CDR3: CASSSPLLETQYF

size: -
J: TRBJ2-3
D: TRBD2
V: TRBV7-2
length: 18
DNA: TGTGCCAGCAGCTTAGCCGCTAGCGGGGGGTACCTCACAGATACGCAGTATTTT
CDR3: CASSLAASGGYLTDTQYF

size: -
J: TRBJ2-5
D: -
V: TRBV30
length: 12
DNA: TGTGCCTGTTCTAACACCCCGGGAGCCCAGTACTTC
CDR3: CACSNTPGAQYF

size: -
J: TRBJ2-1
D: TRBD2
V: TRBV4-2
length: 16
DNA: TGTGCCAGCAGCCAAGATCGGGGACTAGGAGGTAGCGAGCAGTTCTTC
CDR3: CASSQDRGLGGSEQFF

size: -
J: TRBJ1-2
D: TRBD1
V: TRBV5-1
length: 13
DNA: TGCGCCAGCAGCTGGGGACAGGGGAATGGCTACACCTTC
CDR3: CASSWGQGNGYTF

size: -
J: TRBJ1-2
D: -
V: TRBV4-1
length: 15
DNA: TGCGCCAGCAGCCAACTGGACAGAGGAGGTTTTGGCTACACCTTC
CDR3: CASSQLDRGGFGYTF

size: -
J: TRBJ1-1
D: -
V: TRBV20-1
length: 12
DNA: TGCAGTGCTAGTAGAGGTGGGACTGAAGCTTTCTTT
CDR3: CSASRGGTEAFF

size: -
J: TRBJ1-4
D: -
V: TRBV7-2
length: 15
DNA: TGTGCCAGCAGACCCAGGGGTACGACTAATGAAAAACTGTTTTTT
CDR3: CASRPRGTTNEKLFF

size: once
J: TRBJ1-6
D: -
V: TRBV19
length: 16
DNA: TGTGCCAGTAGCCCGCCAGGGAGGGATTTAAATTCACCCCTCCACTTT
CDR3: CASSPPGRDLNSPLHF

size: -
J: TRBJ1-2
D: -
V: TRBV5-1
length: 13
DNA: TGCGCCAGCACAGACGGGTCCGCCTATGGCTACACCTTC
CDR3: CASTDGSAYGYTF

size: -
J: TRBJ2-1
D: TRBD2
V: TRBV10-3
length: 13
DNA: TGTGCCATCAGATCCCGGGGGGGCAATGAGCAGTTCTTC
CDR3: CAIRSRGGNEQFF

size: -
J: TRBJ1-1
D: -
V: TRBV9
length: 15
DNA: TGTGCCAGCAGCGTAGCGGGGGTTGGGAACACTGAAGCTTTCTTT
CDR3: CASSVAGVGNTEAFF

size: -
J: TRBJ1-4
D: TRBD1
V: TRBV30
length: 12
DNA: TGTGCCTGGAATCGAGGGGGCCAGCTTCTGTTTTTT
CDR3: CAWNRGGQLLFF

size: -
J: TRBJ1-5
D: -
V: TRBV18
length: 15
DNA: TGTGCCAGCTCACCCGTTAGCGGGGGCCAGCAGCCCCAGCATTTT
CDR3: CASSPVSGGQQPQHF

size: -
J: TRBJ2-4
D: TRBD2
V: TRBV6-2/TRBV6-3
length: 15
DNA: TGTGCCAGCAGTTTCCGGGGGCTAGCGGGAAACATTCAGTACTTC
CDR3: CASSFRGLAGNIQYF

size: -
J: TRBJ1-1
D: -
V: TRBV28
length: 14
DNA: TGTGCCAGCAGAACCCCCGCGATGAACACTGAAGCTTTCTTT
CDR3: CASRTPAMNTEAFF

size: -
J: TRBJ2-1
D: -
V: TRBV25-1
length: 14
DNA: TGTGCCAGCGGGGCAGGGGTTGGGGCCAATGAGCAGTTCTTC
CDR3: CASGAGVGANEQFF

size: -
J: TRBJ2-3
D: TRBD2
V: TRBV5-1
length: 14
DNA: TGCGCCAGCAGGGCGGGAGGTAGCACAGATACGCAGTATTTT
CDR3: CASRAGGSTDTQYF

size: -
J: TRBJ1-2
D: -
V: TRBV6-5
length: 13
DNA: TGTGCCAGCAGACAGACCAATCTCTATGGCTACACCTTC
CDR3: CASRQTNLYGYTF

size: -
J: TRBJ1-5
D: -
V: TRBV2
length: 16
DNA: TGTGCCAGCAGTGAAGCTCCACAGGGTGAAGGTCAGCCCCAGCATTTT
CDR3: CASSEAPQGEGQPQHF

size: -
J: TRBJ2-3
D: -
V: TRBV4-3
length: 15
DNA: TGCGCCAGCAGCCAAGATCTCCGGGGCACAGATACGCAGTATTTT
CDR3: CASSQDLRGTDTQYF

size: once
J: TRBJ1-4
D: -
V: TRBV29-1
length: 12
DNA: TGCAGCGCAGGGTTGAGCGGGGAAAAACTGTTTTTT
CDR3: CSAGLSGEKLFF

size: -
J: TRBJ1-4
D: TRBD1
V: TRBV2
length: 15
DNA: TGTGCCAGCAGGATACAGGGGGCGGGCGATGAAAAACTGTTTTTT
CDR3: CASRIQGAGDEKLFF

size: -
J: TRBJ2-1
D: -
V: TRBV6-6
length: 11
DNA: TGTGCCAGCAGTTACTCGAGTGAGCAGTTCTTC
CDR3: CASSYSSEQFF

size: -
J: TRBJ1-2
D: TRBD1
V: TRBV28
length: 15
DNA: TGTGCCAGCAGAAACACAGGGGGCCGGAGCTATGGCTACACCTTC
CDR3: CASRNTGGRSYGYTF

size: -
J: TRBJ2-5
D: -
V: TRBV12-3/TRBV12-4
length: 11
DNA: TGTGCCAGCACCCCCGGAGAGACCCAGTACTTC
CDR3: CASTPGETQYF

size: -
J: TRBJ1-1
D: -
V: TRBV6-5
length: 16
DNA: TGTGCCAGCAGTTATGTGGGGGCCCGAATGAACGCTGAAGCTTTCTTT
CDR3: CASSYVGARMNAEAFF

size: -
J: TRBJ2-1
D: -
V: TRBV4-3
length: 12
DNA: TGCGCCAGCAGCCAGTCGAACAGGGTTAAGTTCTTC
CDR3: CASSQSNRVKFF

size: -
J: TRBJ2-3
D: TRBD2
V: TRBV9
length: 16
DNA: TGTGCCAGCAGCGCGACTAGCGGGGGCGACACAGATACGCAGTATTTT
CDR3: CASSATSGGDTDTQYF

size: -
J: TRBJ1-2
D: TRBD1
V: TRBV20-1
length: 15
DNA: TGCAGTGCTAGTCCCGGACAGGGGGACGCTTATGGCTACACCTTC
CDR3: CSASPGQGDAYGYTF

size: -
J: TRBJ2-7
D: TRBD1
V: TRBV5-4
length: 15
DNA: TGTGCCAGCAGTGCAGGGGGTAATGAAGCCTACGAGCAGTACTTC
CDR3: CASSAGGNEAYEQYF

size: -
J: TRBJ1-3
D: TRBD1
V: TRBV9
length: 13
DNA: TGTGCCAGCAGCGCCAGGGGGAGAAACACCATATATTTT
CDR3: CASSARGRNTIYF

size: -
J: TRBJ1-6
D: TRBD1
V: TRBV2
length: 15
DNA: TGTGCCAGCAGGATGACAGGGGCGATCTTCTCACCCCTCCACTTT
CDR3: CASRMTGAIFSPLHF

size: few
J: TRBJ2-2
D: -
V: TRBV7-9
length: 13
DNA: TGTGCCAGCAGCTCACAGGGACCCGGGGAGCTGTTTTTT
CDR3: CASSSQGPGELFF

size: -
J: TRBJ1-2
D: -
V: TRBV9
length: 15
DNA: TGTGCCAGCAGCGACGGACTAGGAAGCGTCTATGGCTACACCTTC
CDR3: CASSDGLGSVYGYTF

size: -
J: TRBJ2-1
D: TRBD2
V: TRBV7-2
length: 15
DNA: TGTGCCAGCAGCTTAGCGCCGGGACTAGCGGGGGCGTTGTTCTTC
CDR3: CASSLAPGLAGALFF

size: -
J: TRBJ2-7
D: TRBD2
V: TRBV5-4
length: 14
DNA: TGTGCCAGCAGCTCCGGACTAGTCGAGTACGAGCAGTACTTC
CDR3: CASSSGLVEYEQYF

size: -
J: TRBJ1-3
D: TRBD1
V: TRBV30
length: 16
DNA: TGTGCCTGGAGAGATAGACAGGGGACTATCCTGAACACCATATATTTT
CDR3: CAWRDRQGTILNTIYF

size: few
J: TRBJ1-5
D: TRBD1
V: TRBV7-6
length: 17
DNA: TGTGCCAGCAGCTTAGGAGGTGGAACAGGGGGCGATCAGCCCCAGCATTTT
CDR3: CASSLGGGTGGDQPQHF

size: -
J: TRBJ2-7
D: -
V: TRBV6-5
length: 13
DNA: TGTGCCAGCAGCCCGGACACTCCCTACGAGCAGTACTTC
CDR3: CASSPDTPYEQYF

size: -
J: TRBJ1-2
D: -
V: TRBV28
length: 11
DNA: TGTGCCAGCAGCCCCGCGGGTGGCTACACCTTC
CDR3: CASSPAGGYTF

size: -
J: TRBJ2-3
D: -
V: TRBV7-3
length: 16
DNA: TGTGCCAGCAGCCGTGGACAACGGCGGAGCACAGATACGCAGTATTTT
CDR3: CASSRGQRRSTDTQYF

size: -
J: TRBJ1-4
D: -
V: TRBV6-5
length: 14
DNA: TGTGCCAGCAGACCAGGGGTTTCTGGGGAAAAACTGTTTTTT
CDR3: CASRPGVSGEKLFF

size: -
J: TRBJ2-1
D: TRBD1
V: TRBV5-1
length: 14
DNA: TGCGCCAGCAGCTTGCAAGGACAGGTCAATGAGCAGTTCTTC
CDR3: CASSLQGQVNEQFF

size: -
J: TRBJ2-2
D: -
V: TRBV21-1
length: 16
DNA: TGTGCCAGCAGCAAAGTCGGGGGTCGCATCACCGGGGAGCTGTTTTTT
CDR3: CASSKVGGRITGELFF

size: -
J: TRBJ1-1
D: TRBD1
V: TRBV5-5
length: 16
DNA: TGTGCCAGCAGCAGGGGGACAGGGGGCCAGGACACTGAAGCTTTCTTT
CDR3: CASSRGTGGQDTEAFF